The next 30 T cell receptor beta chains were all read from a single sample in a study of blood T cell repertoires in COVID-19. Assay used: immunoSEQ multiplex PCR; TCRdb lists only in-frame clones, some missing. The sample includes about 98,000 clones, under 85% of them seen just once. Sequenced material: peripheral blood. Receptor source: a man between 65 and 79 years old with acute or convalescent COVID-19.

The chain combines TRBV4-3 with TRBJ2-1, with 9 bases aligning to TRBD2. J lost 5 bases, V lost 3 bases, and 5 bases had no gene match. The V gene's germline CDR1 is LGHNA and CDR2 YSLEER. The CDR3 is made up of 15 amino acids. The CDR3 region is CASSHLAGANNEQFF. DNA for the CDR3: TGCGCCAGCAGCCACTTAGCGGGAGCGAACAATGAGCAGTTCTTC.

V is TRBV11-2 and J is TRBJ2-1; 7 bases agree with TRBD2. The CDR3 sequence is 17 residues long. The ends lost 5 bases at V and 4 bases at J; junction bases unmatched: 14. Per the germline V gene, CDR1 is SGHAT and CDR2 is FQNNGV. As DNA, the CDR3 is TGTGCCAGCAGCACGGGGGGTCTAGCGGTCCTATACAATGAGCAGTTCTTC. Protein sequence: CASSTGGLAVLYNEQFF.

The chain links TRBV6-1 to TRBJ2-3; D might be TRBD2 (5 bases). The CDR3 totals 17 residues. Germline CDR1 MNHNS, CDR2 SASEGT. V gave up 2 bases and J gave up 2 bases, with 17 bases separating them. CDR3 sequence (DNA): TGTGCCAGCAGTGAAAGAGGGCCTTCCTCAGTCACAGATACGCAGTATTTT. Translated, it gives CASSERGPSSVTDTQYF.

The V gene is TRBV5-1, the J gene TRBJ1-2, with TRBD1 identical over 7 bases. In germline, CDR1 is SGHRS, CDR2 YFSETQ. Trimming at V came to 4 bases and at J to 4 bases, leaving 7 bases not matched to a gene. The CDR3 sequence is 14 residues long. The CDR3 bases are TGCGCCAGCAGCGACTTACAGGGGTTCTATGGCTACACCTTC. Translated: CASSDLQGFYGYTF.

Notes on this clone: Other DNA variants within this sample encode the same CDR3. The V and J genes are TRBV19 and TRBJ2-5, with D unclear. CDR1 is LNHDA, CDR2 SQIVND, per germline (reference sequence). The V end lost 6 bases, the J end lost 2 bases, and 10 bases lay between the germline ends. This CDR3 has 13 amino acids. CDR3 amino acids: CASSREEQETQYF. CDR3 DNA sequence: TGTGCCAGTAGCCGAGAAGAGCAAGAGACCCAGTACTTC. The full variable domain, rest sourced from reference TRBV19 and TRBJ2-5, is DGGITQSPKYLFRKEGQNVTLSCEQNLNHDAMYWYRQDPGQGLRLIYYSQIVNDFQKGDIAEGYSVSREKKESFPLTVTSAQKNPTAFYLCASSREEQETQYFGPGTRLLVL.

The chain is built from TRBV6-5 and TRBJ2-7, with a tentative D call TRBD1 (5 bases). Germline V gene lookup returns CDR1 MNHEY and CDR2 SVGAGI. The CDR3 consists of 13 residues. V shed 8 bases and J shed 2 bases, with 13 bases lying between them. Written as DNA, the CDR3 is TGTGCCAGCCGGTCGACAGACACCTACGAGCAGTACTTC. Translated, it gives CASRSTDTYEQYF.

The chain joins TRBV6-5 to TRBJ2-7; 7 bases line up with TRBD1. The length of the CDR3 is 13 residues. Germline assignment: CDR1 MNHEY and CDR2 SVGAGI. J was trimmed by 4 bases and V by 8 bases; bases with no gene match: 8. CDR3 residues: CASETGPQYEQYF. The CDR3 coding sequence is TGTGCCAGCGAGACAGGGCCCCAGTACGAGCAGTACTTC.

In this sample, this clone turned up a few times. The chain employs TRBV18 and TRBJ1-2, with unresolved D. CDR1 is KGHSH, CDR2 LQKENI, per germline. V dropped 3 bases and J dropped 4 bases, with 12 bases sitting between them. CDR3 size: 14 residues. CDR3 region: CASSPLGRGYGYTF. CDR3 DNA: TGTGCCAGCTCACCTCTCGGGAGAGGCTATGGCTACACCTTC.

V usage is TRBV7-2 and J usage is TRBJ1-1; tentative D call: TRBD1 (5 bases). V dropped 1 base and J dropped 5 bases, with 11 bases sitting between them. CDR1 and CDR2 from the germline V gene are SGHTA and FQGNSA. This CDR3 has 14 amino acids. CDR3: CASSLVFGGTEAFF. In nucleotides, the CDR3 is TGTGCCAGCAGCTTAGTATTCGGGGGGACTGAAGCTTTCTTT.

The chain employs TRBV3-1 (or the pseudogene TRBV3-2) and TRBJ1-4, with D unclear. The V end lost 2 bases, the J end lost 9 bases, and 16 bases lay between the germline ends. Germline lookup yields CDR1 LGHDT and CDR2 YNNKEL (reference sequence). This CDR3 is 15 amino acids long. CDR3 in amino acids: CASSQYDGWVKKLFF. In nucleotides, the CDR3 is TGTGCCAGCAGCCAATATGACGGGTGGGTGAAAAAACTGTTTTTT.

The chain is built from TRBV27 and TRBJ2-1, with TRBD2 identical over 10 bases. V shed 1 base and J 9 bases; nucleotides not matched to a gene: 9. CDR1 MNHEY and CDR2 SMNVEV come from the germline V gene (reference sequence). The CDR3 covers 16 residues. As DNA, the CDR3 is TGTGCCAGCAGTTTATTAACAGCGGGAGGGCCGGGTGAGCAGTTCTTC. Its translation is CASSLLTAGGPGEQFF.

This clone was recorded a few times. The chain couples TRBV5-1 to TRBJ2-7, with a tentative D call TRBD1 (5 bases). The V end was cut by 3 bases, the J end by 0 bases, with 13 bases between. CDR3 length: 15 amino acids. Looked up from germline, CDR1 is SGHRS and CDR2 is YFSETQ. This chain's CDR3 is CASSSGQARSYEQYF. The CDR3 nucleotides read TGCGCCAGCAGCTCCGGACAAGCCCGCTCCTACGAGCAGTACTTC.

DNA of the CDR3: TGTGCCAGCAGCTTGGGACTAGCGGAACCCTACGAGCAGTACTTC. Amino acids: CASSLGLAEPYEQYF. The chain joins TRBV9 to TRBJ2-7, with 11 nucleotides matching TRBD2. Germline V gene sequence: CDR1 SGDLS, CDR2 YYNGEE. The CDR3 sequence is 15 residues long. Germline trimming cut 4 bases from V and 2 bases from J; bases unmatched to any gene: 5.

The chain recombines TRBV29-1 with TRBJ2-2, with a possible D match to TRBD1 (5 bases). CDR1 is SQVTM, CDR2 ANQGSEA, per germline. The V gene lost 5 bases and the J gene lost 3 bases, with 10 bases spanning the gap. The CDR3 covers 13 residues. CDR3 nucleotide sequence: TGCAGCGTTAGCCAGGGTGACACCGGGGAGCTGTTTTTT. It codes for CSVSQGDTGELFF.

V and J are TRBV29-1 and TRBJ2-7, with 8 bases fitting TRBD2. This CDR3 comprises 13 residues. The germline CDR1 and CDR2 sequences are SQVTM and ANQGSEA. V shed 2 bases and J 6 bases; nucleotides not matched to a gene: 6. CDR3 DNA sequence: TGCAGCGTTGAACCTCGGGGGGGCCTCGAGCAGTACTTC. Translating it yields CSVEPRGGLEQYF.

This rearrangement joins TRBV28 to TRBJ2-2; a possible D gene is TRBD2 (5 bases). Germline CDR1 and CDR2: MDHEN and SYDVKM. V lost 3 bases, J lost 1 base, and 12 bases lay in between. There are 16 residues in the CDR3. In nucleotides, the CDR3 is TGTGCCAGCAGTTTGGAACTAGGAGGGAACACCGGGGAGCTGTTTTTT. Translation: CASSLELGGNTGELFF.

The chain has TRBV4-2 and TRBJ2-7; TRBD2 agrees at 7 bases. The CDR3 is made up of 16 amino acids. Germline-derived CDR1 and CDR2 are LGHNA and YNFKEQ. After removal of 3 bases from V and 1 base from J, the junction contained 9 bases not matched to a gene. In DNA form, the CDR3 reads TGTGCCAGCAGCCATAAGGCGGCGGGAGCTTCCTACGAGCAGTACTTC. Its translation: CASSHKAAGASYEQYF.

The table lists this clone with a count of one. CDR3 protein: CATSGPKPSTGELFF. Here the CDR3 DNA reads TGTGCCACCAGTGGCCCAAAGCCTTCCACCGGGGAGCTGTTTTTT. The chain uses TRBV24-1 and TRBJ2-2; D uncertain. The CDR3 runs to 15 residues. V lost 5 bases, J lost 4 bases, and 13 bases lay in between. Germline loops: CDR1 KGHDR, CDR2 SFDVKD.

The gene calls are TRBV3-1 (or the pseudogene TRBV3-2) and TRBJ2-3; 11 nucleotides agree with TRBD2. With 4 bases clipped from V and 2 bases from J, the junction kept 5 bases outside the gene matches. This CDR3 contains 16 residues. Germline assignment: CDR1 LGHDT and CDR2 YNNKEL (reference sequence). The CDR3 protein is CASSPLAGGLTDTQYF. The CDR3 DNA is TGTGCCAGCAGCCCTTTAGCGGGAGGGCTCACAGATACGCAGTATTTT.

The chain employs TRBV28 and TRBJ1-1; 8 positions agree with TRBD1. The CDR3 contains 15 residues. Looked up from germline, CDR1 is MDHEN and CDR2 is SYDVKM. V lost 4 bases and J lost 7; bases outside the gene matches: 11. Here the CDR3 DNA reads TGTGCCAGCAGTTGGGACCGGACAGGGAGAGATGAAGCTTTCTTT. Translation: CASSWDRTGRDEAFF.

The rearrangement links TRBV5-6 to TRBJ2-1, with 9 positions matching TRBD1. This CDR3 contains 15 residues. The J segment lost 6 bases and the V segment lost 4 bases, leaving 8 bases of the junction unmatched. CDR1 is SGHDT and CDR2 is YYEEEE in the germline V gene. CDR3 sequence: CASSTRDRVGNEQFF. The CDR3 bases are TGTGCCAGCAGCACTCGGGACAGGGTGGGCAATGAGCAGTTCTTC.

This clone was detected only once. This chain connects TRBV2 to TRBJ1-1; possible D gene TRBD1, 6 bases. In germline, CDR1 is SNHLY, CDR2 FYNNEI. V was shortened by 6 bases and J by 1 base, with 12 bases between the two germline ends. The CDR3 consists of 14 residues. As DNA, the CDR3 is TGTGCCAGCAGCCCGAACAGGGAGAACACTGAAGCTTTCTTT. As protein: CASSPNRENTEAFF.

The V call is TRBV7-2, the J call TRBJ1-5; D uncertain. Germline V gene sequence: CDR1 SGHTA, CDR2 FQGNSA. Trimming took 1 base from V and 0 from J, leaving 10 bases between them. The CDR3 is 16 amino acids. CDR3 DNA sequence: TGTGCCAGCAGCTTAGGGAAGGGAGGTAGCAATCAGCCCCAGCATTTT. Its protein product is CASSLGKGGSNQPQHF.

The V and J genes are TRBV7-3 and TRBJ1-5, with D unresolved. Germline V gene lookup returns CDR1 SGHTA and CDR2 FQGTGA. V lost 5 bases, J lost 0 bases, and 5 bases lay in between. The CDR3 has 13 amino acids. The CDR3 protein is CASSPNSNQPQHF. CDR3 bases: TGTGCCAGCAGCCCTAATAGCAATCAGCCCCAGCATTTT. Complete variable domain (other parts from reference TRBV7-3 and TRBJ1-5): GAGVSQTPSNKVTEKGKYVELRCDPISGHTALYWYRQSLGQGPEFLIYFQGTGAADDSGLPNDRFFAVRPEGSVSTLKIQRTERGDSAVYLCASSPNSNQPQHFGDGTRLSIL.

The chain couples TRBV24-1 to TRBJ1-2, with 8 bases that match TRBD1. Germline V lookup: CDR1 KGHDR, CDR2 SFDVKD. Trimming at V came to 1 base and at J to 7 bases, leaving 7 bases not matched to a gene. This CDR3 region has 15 residues. In DNA form, the CDR3 reads TGTGCCACCAGTGATTTTGGGCAGGGGGCCAGTGGCTACACCTTC. Encoded protein: CATSDFGQGASGYTF.

The chain carries TRBV30 and TRBJ2-7, with 8 bases lining up with TRBD2. Losses at the gene ends were 3 bases for V and 3 bases for J; bases not matched to a gene: 10. Germline V gene data show CDR1 as GTSNPN and CDR2 as SVGIG (reference sequence). The CDR3 is 15 residues long. The CDR3 nucleotides read TGTGCCTGGAGCCGGTCCAGCGGGAGTGGCTACGAGCAGTACTTC. This encodes CAWSRSSGSGYEQYF. The whole variable domain, remainder taken from reference TRBV30 and TRBJ2-7, is SQTIHQWPATLVQPVGSPLSLECTVEGTSNPNLYWYRQAAGRGLQLLFYSVGIGQISSEVPQNLSASRPQDRQFILSSKKLLLSDSGFYLCAWSRSSGSGYEQYFGPGTRLTVT.

This clone was detected a few times. The gene calls are TRBV24-1 and TRBJ1-6; TRBD1 matches 7 bases. Unmatched junction bases numbered 9, after V lost 3 bases and J lost 11 bases. The CDR3 extends over 15 amino acids. Germline assignment: CDR1 KGHDR and CDR2 SFDVKD. CDR3 sequence (DNA): TGTGCCACCAGTGATGGAGGAGGGGGCTCGGCACCCCTCCACTTT. Amino acid sequence: CATSDGGGGSAPLHF.

The rearrangement links TRBV7-6 to TRBJ2-1, with 7 bases that match TRBD2. The CDR3 has 14 residues. Germline-derived CDR1 and CDR2 are SGHVS and FNYEAQ. V was clipped by 6 bases and J by 10 bases; unmatched bases: 12. The CDR3 DNA follows: TGTGCCAGCAGTCATAGCGGCCGGGAGGCGGAGCAGTTCTTC. Residues: CASSHSGREAEQFF. Variable domain in full (rest from reference TRBV7-6 and TRBJ2-1): GAGVSQSPRYKVTKRGQDVALRCDPISGHVSLYWYRQALGQGPEFLTYFNYEAQQDKSGLPNDRFSAERPEGSISTLTIQRTEQRDSAMYRCASSHSGREAEQFFGPGTRLTVL.

CDR3 residues: CASKYREGLTYEQYF. Here the CDR3 DNA reads TGCGCCAGCAAATATCGGGAGGGCCTTACTTACGAGCAGTACTTC. The V and J genes are TRBV5-1 and TRBJ2-7; the match to TRBD2 covers 8 bases. Per germline, CDR1 SGHRS and CDR2 YFSETQ. V lost 6 bases, J lost 4 bases, and 12 bases stayed unmatched. This CDR3 region has 15 residues. Full variable domain (remainder filled in from reference TRBV5-1 and TRBJ2-7): KAGVTQTPRYLIKTRGQQVTLSCSPISGHRSVSWYQQTPGQGLQFLFEYFSETQRNKGNFPGRFSGRQFSNSRSEMNVSTLELGDSALYLCASKYREGLTYEQYFGPGTRLTVT.

This chain uses TRBV5-8 with TRBJ1-1, with a possible D match to TRBD1 (6 bases). The CDR3 spans 13 residues. Trimming left V 5 bases short and J 4 bases short, with 12 bases between. CDR1 SGHTS and CDR2 YDEGEE come from the germline V gene. The CDR3 region is CASSVQGFTEAFF. For the CDR3, the DNA is TGTGCCAGCAGTGTCCAGGGGTTCACTGAAGCTTTCTTT.